This T cell receptor (beta chain) was identified during a study of T cells after yellow fever vaccination (dated by TCRdb to about 2019). About the study as a whole: Libraries from fractions with low cell numbers were prepared with the SMART-Seq v4 Ultra Low Input RNA kit. To follow T-cell clones before and after both primary and booster YFV17D yellow fever vaccination, bulk TCR alpha and beta repertoires underwent longitudinal sequencing. Two healthy male donors, one aged 18 to 29 and one aged 30 to 40 years, made up the cohort. Bulk PBMC replicates and cell subsets were isolated from blood drawn at multiple timepoints before and after both primary and secondary immunization.

The sample's treatment or condition, from its label and the paper: live attenuated yellow fever vaccine strain. At each blood-draw timepoint, two biological replicates of bulk PBMCs were obtained. PBMCs were isolated from peripheral blood using a standard Ficoll-Paque protocol. TriZol was used to extract RNA from bulk PBMCs, from CD4 and CD8 fractions, and from dextramer-positive and dextramer-negative fractions. Findings and caveats that apply to the study as a whole: Because abundant contaminating clonotypes from the bulk population could be contained in FACS-sorted repertoires, computational filtering was required. A small share of clonotypes was detected in both CD4 and CD8 compartments, with the overlap likely arising from convergent recombination. After the booster, most clones that had expanded after primary vaccination were detected again (around 95% of CD4 and around nine tenths of CD8), suggesting broad maintenance of memory. Compared with the primary T-cell response, the secondary T-cell response was weaker but faster, peaking on day 5 rather than day 15. The study included only two donors, which limits how far the findings can be generalized.

The reads were generated on an Illumina NovaSeq 6000. TCR cDNA was synthesized by 5'RACE template switching, which introduced a universal primer site and unique molecular identifiers. Priming for cDNA synthesis came from both the TCR alpha and TCR beta constant segments. Two PCR steps were used to amplify libraries, with sample barcodes and sequencing adapters being added in the second step. Sequencing of libraries was performed on Illumina HiSeq 2500 (2x100 bp) or NovaSeq (2x150 bp). The original pipeline was this. Demultiplexing of reads and collapsing into UMI consensus sequences were performed with MIGEC, and V(D)J alignment was carried out with MiXCR. Using edgeR on replicate PBMC samples, clonotypes were called vaccine-responding if FDR was below 0.01 and the log2 fold change was above 5 up to day 15. CD4 or CD8 identity was assigned to each bulk clonotype according to whether the clonotype was present at higher abundance in the sequenced CD4 repertoire or the sequenced CD8 repertoire. Starting from the raw public reads, TCRdb applied fastp trimming at Q25, assembled clones with MiXCR and retained in-frame beta chains. Identical CDR3 protein sequences are pooled into one entry, listed with their most common genes and DNA. The V and J calls were not made by the authors but by TCRdb's processing. This sample has 250,000 or so distinct CDR3 sequences in its table, and approximately 3.8% of those were observed once. Of the sample, roughly a fifth falls within the top ten clones.

The germline V gene (reference sequence) provides CDR1 SEHNR and CDR2 FQNEAQ. The CDR3 starts with the cysteine, ends with the phenylalanine, and has 11 residues. Solely the CDR3 DNA is kept, with 33 bases framed from the first base. V loses 5 bases, J loses 9 bases, and the germline ends lie 8 bases apart. This clonotype was seen many times. It has no known antigen specificity. No qualities accompany the bases; no much larger clone lies one base away. The chain was built from TRBV7-9 and TRBJ2-1; TRBD1 is perhaps the D gene, given 6 matching bases. The TCR was taken from a man between 18 and 29 years old who received the YFV17D yellow fever vaccine. Material: PBMCs, obtained 15 days after the yellow fever booster vaccination. The DNA is TGTGCCAGCAGCGTAGGGGGTGAGCAGTTCTTC. Its protein product is CASSVGGEQFF.